The 14 T cell receptor beta chains reported below all come from one sample, sequenced in a study of cytomegalovirus exposure and HLA in healthy donors. The PCR contained 60 Vbeta and 13 Jbeta primers. Assay used: immunoSEQ multiplex PCR; TCRdb lists only in-frame clones, some missing. This sample carries around 130,000 clones, just under 75% of them seen once, and the ten largest clones take approximately 7%. The specimen was PBMCs. The receptors here all came from a man aged 40-55 years in good health and CMV-seropositive.

The chain carries TRBV15 and TRBJ2-7; 8 bases are shared with TRBD2. CDR3 length equals 13 residues. Germline CDR1 is LNHNV and CDR2 is YYDKDF (reference sequence). V trimming: 2 bases; J trimming: 5 bases; junction bases outside the gene matches: 2. CDR3 sequence: CATSRRSGNEQYF. CDR3 nucleotides: TGTGCCACCAGCAGACGTAGCGGGAACGAGCAGTACTTC.

The V and J genes are TRBV19 and TRBJ2-3, with a tentative D call TRBD1 (5 bases). The germline gives CDR1 LNHDA, CDR2 SQIVND (reference sequence). The V end lost 5 bases, the J end lost 0 bases, and 12 bases lay between the germline ends. The CDR3 spans 15 residues. The CDR3 sequence: CASSLTGTSTDTQYF. CDR3 nucleotide sequence: TGTGCCAGTAGTTTAACAGGTACTAGCACAGATACGCAGTATTTT.

J is TRBJ1-4 and V is TRBV25-1, with D possibly matching TRBD1 (5 bases). The CDR3 is 14 residues long. V was trimmed by 5 bases and J by 1 base, leaving 8 bases between them. In germline, CDR1 is MGHDK, CDR2 SYGVNS. CDR3 amino acids: CASSLRGTNEKLFF. In DNA form, the CDR3 reads TGTGCCAGCAGTCTTAGGGGAACTAATGAAAAACTGTTTTTT.

This chain connects TRBV4-1 to TRBJ1-4; D might be TRBD1 (6 bases). V was cut by 1 base and J by 7 bases, with 16 bases left in between. The CDR3 consists of 16 residues. Germline loops: CDR1 MGHRA, CDR2 YSYEKL. CDR3 nucleotide sequence: TGCGCCAGCAGCCAAGCCGGACAGCCGATTGGTGAAAAACTGTTTTTT. Translating it yields CASSQAGQPIGEKLFF.

This rearrangement joins TRBV5-1 to TRBJ2-5, with D possibly matching TRBD2 (6 bases). CDR1 is SGHRS and CDR2 is YFSETQ in the germline V gene. The germline V and J ends were trimmed by 0 bases and 5 bases, with 20 bases remaining between them. CDR3 size: 17 residues. In DNA form, the CDR3 reads TGCGCCAGCAGCTTGGGTGCCCCTGGAGGGGCTCGGGAGACCCAGTACTTC. It is translated as CASSLGAPGGARETQYF. Complete variable domain (other parts from reference TRBV5-1 and TRBJ2-5): KAGVTQTPRYLIKTRGQQVTLSCSPISGHRSVSWYQQTPGQGLQFLFEYFSETQRNKGNFPGRFSGRQFSNSRSEMNVSTLELGDSALYLCASSLGAPGGARETQYFGPGTRLLVL.

The rearrangement joins TRBV2 to TRBJ2-7; TRBD2 matches at 11 bases. Germline V gene sequence: CDR1 SNHLY, CDR2 FYNNEI. V shed 0 bases, J shed 1 base, and the junction held 5 bases outside the gene matches. The CDR3 runs 17 residues. The CDR3 loop reads CASSEAGTSGLSYEQYF. The CDR3 DNA reads as TGTGCCAGCAGTGAAGCCGGGACTAGCGGTCTATCCTACGAGCAGTACTTC.

V is TRBV28 and J is TRBJ2-5; D is perhaps TRBD2 (6 bases). Trimming stripped 2 bases from V and 1 base from J, with 11 bases between. This CDR3 contains 15 residues. In germline, CDR1 is MDHEN, CDR2 SYDVKM. The CDR3 here is CASSLGGESQETQYF. In nucleotides, the CDR3 is TGTGCCAGCAGTTTAGGAGGGGAGTCCCAAGAGACCCAGTACTTC.

V gene TRBV5-5 combines with J gene TRBJ1-1; weak D call: TRBD1 (6 bases). Trimming stripped 4 bases from V and 1 base from J, with 11 bases between. Germline V lookup: CDR1 SGHKS, CDR2 YYEKEE (reference sequence). The CDR3 loop spans 14 amino acids. In DNA form, the CDR3 reads TGTGCCAGCAGCCCAAGGACAGAGAACACTGAAGCTTTCTTT. Translated, it gives CASSPRTENTEAFF.

V is TRBV27 and J is TRBJ2-5; 7 positions match TRBD1. J was trimmed by 3 bases and V by 8 bases; bases with no gene match: 12. The germline gives CDR1 MNHEY, CDR2 SMNVEV (reference sequence). CDR3 length: 15 amino acids. Here the CDR3 DNA reads TGTGCCAGCCATCAAAGCCGGGACAGAAAAGAGACCCAGTACTTC. Translated: CASHQSRDRKETQYF.

This sequence joins TRBV15 and TRBJ1-5; D is possibly TRBD1 (6 bases). CDR3 size: 16 residues. V lost 8 bases to trimming and J lost 0 bases, with 17 bases between them. Germline V gene lookup returns CDR1 LNHNV and CDR2 YYDKDF (reference sequence). The CDR3 loop is CATHRGTGYSNQPQHF. The CDR3 DNA is TGTGCCACCCATAGGGGAACAGGGTATAGCAATCAGCCCCAGCATTTT.

This chain uses TRBV7-2 with TRBJ1-2, with a weak D call TRBD1 (6 bases). The CDR3 sequence is 15 residues long. Trimming stripped 5 bases from V and 0 bases from J, with 13 bases between. Germline V gene sequence: CDR1 SGHTA, CDR2 FQGNSA. CDR3 residues: CASSPQTGANYGYTF. The CDR3 DNA reads TGTGCCAGCAGCCCCCAGACAGGAGCTAACTATGGCTACACCTTC.

The V gene is TRBV5-4, the J gene TRBJ2-7; the D gene is possibly TRBD1 (6 bases). In germline, CDR1 is SGHNT, CDR2 YYREEE (reference sequence). The CDR3 consists of 13 residues. Trimming stripped 5 bases from V and 4 bases from J, with 13 bases between. CDR3 sequence: CASRQGIGYEQYF. Here the CDR3 DNA reads TGTGCCAGCAGACAGGGTATTGGATACGAGCAGTACTTC.

The chain carries TRBV30 and TRBJ2-7, with D tentatively TRBD1 (5 bases). The V gene lost 5 bases and the J gene lost 6 bases, with 14 bases spanning the gap. Per the germline V gene, CDR1 is GTSNPN and CDR2 is SVGIG (reference sequence). There are 12 residues in the CDR3. Here the CDR3 DNA reads TGTGCCTGGGGTCAGGGTTTAGGCGAGCAGTACTTC. It is translated as CAWGQGLGEQYF.

CDR3 residues: CASSLRLTGSEAFF. In nucleotides, the CDR3 is TGCGCCAGCAGCTTAAGACTAACGGGCAGTGAAGCTTTCTTT. J is TRBJ1-1 and V is TRBV4-1; D unresolved. The CDR3 has 14 residues. Germline V lookup: CDR1 MGHRA, CDR2 YSYEKL. With 5 bases removed from V and 7 bases from J, the gap between germline ends came to 17 bases.